The rows below give T cell receptor beta chains drawn from one sample of a study of Ad26.COV2.S vaccination and SARS-CoV-2 variants. Libraries were prepared by immunoSEQ multiplex PCR; TCRdb keeps only in-frame clonotypes and omits some of them. The sample yields around 300,000 clones, more than 85% seen once. The sample was peripheral blood, taken in a trial of Ad26.COV2.S vaccine versus placebo. The receptors stem from a person between 18 and 65 years old who received the Ad26.COV2.S COVID-19 vaccine or a placebo. The CDR3 runs from the conserved cysteine through the conserved F or W. Fields, in order: clone size, V gene, D gene, J gene, CDR3 protein, CDR3 DNA. A D gene is named only where the DNA matches it firmly. Some rows mark clone size as missing; the rest say once, few, many or name a class of expanded clone.

clone_size: -
v_call: TRBV5-8
d_call: TRBD2
j_call: TRBJ2-7
cdr3_aa: CASSSTSGDYEQYF
cdr3_nt: TGTGCCAGCAGCTCCACTAGCGGGGATTACGAGCAGTACTTC

clone_size: -
v_call: TRBV6-2/TRBV6-3
d_call: TRBD2
j_call: TRBJ2-7
cdr3_aa: CASSYRTSGSYEQYF
cdr3_nt: TGTGCCAGCAGTTACCGGACTAGCGGGAGCTACGAGCAGTACTTC

clone_size: -
v_call: TRBV6-2/TRBV6-3
d_call: TRBD2
j_call: TRBJ2-3
cdr3_aa: CASSYGAGGPQDTQYF
cdr3_nt: TGTGCCAGCAGTTACGGAGCGGGGGGGCCCCAAGATACGCAGTATTTT

clone_size: -
v_call: TRBV7-9
d_call: -
j_call: TRBJ2-1
cdr3_aa: CASSLFSRGVRNEQFF
cdr3_nt: TGTGCCAGCAGCTTATTCTCCAGGGGAGTACGGAATGAGCAGTTCTTC

clone_size: -
v_call: TRBV5-1
d_call: -
j_call: TRBJ2-5
cdr3_aa: CASSLSSVLGAQYF
cdr3_nt: TGCGCCAGCAGCTTGAGTTCGGTCCTCGGGGCCCAGTACTTC

clone_size: -
v_call: TRBV9
d_call: -
j_call: TRBJ1-5
cdr3_aa: CASSVGGGQPQHF
cdr3_nt: TGTGCCAGCAGCGTAGGGGGCGGTCAGCCCCAGCATTTT

clone_size: -
v_call: TRBV5-1
d_call: TRBD1
j_call: TRBJ1-1
cdr3_aa: CASSGDRGRTEAFF
cdr3_nt: TGCGCCAGCAGCGGCGACAGGGGCCGCACTGAAGCTTTCTTT

clone_size: -
v_call: TRBV6-5
d_call: TRBD2
j_call: TRBJ2-3
cdr3_aa: CASSSRLAGNTDTQYF
cdr3_nt: TGTGCCAGCAGTTCCCGACTAGCGGGGAACACAGATACGCAGTATTTT

clone_size: -
v_call: TRBV13
d_call: -
j_call: TRBJ1-1
cdr3_aa: CASSSQGPVTEAFF
cdr3_nt: TGTGCCAGCAGCTCCCAGGGTCCCGTAACTGAAGCTTTCTTT

clone_size: -
v_call: TRBV28
d_call: -
j_call: TRBJ1-2
cdr3_aa: CASSLNLVEGVGYTF
cdr3_nt: TGTGCCAGCAGTTTAAACCTCGTCGAGGGGGTCGGCTACACCTTC

clone_size: many
v_call: TRBV4-2
d_call: -
j_call: TRBJ2-6
cdr3_aa: CASSQDGASGANVLTF
cdr3_nt: TGTGCCAGCAGCCAAGATGGAGCATCTGGGGCCAACGTCCTGACTTTC

clone_size: -
v_call: TRBV21-1
d_call: -
j_call: TRBJ2-7
cdr3_aa: CASSKTGGLYEQYF
cdr3_nt: TGTGCCAGCAGCAAGACTGGGGGCCTCTACGAGCAGTACTTC

clone_size: -
v_call: TRBV7-8
d_call: TRBD2
j_call: TRBJ2-4
cdr3_aa: CASSLEAGGPNIQYF
cdr3_nt: TGTGCCAGCAGCTTAGAGGCGGGAGGGCCAAACATTCAGTACTTC

clone_size: -
v_call: TRBV18
d_call: -
j_call: TRBJ1-2
cdr3_aa: CASSPVGYGYTF
cdr3_nt: TGTGCCAGCTCACCGGTTGGCTATGGCTACACCTTC

clone_size: -
v_call: TRBV28
d_call: TRBD2
j_call: TRBJ2-7
cdr3_aa: CASRPWTSNSYEQYF
cdr3_nt: TGTGCCAGCAGACCATGGACTAGCAATTCCTACGAGCAGTACTTC